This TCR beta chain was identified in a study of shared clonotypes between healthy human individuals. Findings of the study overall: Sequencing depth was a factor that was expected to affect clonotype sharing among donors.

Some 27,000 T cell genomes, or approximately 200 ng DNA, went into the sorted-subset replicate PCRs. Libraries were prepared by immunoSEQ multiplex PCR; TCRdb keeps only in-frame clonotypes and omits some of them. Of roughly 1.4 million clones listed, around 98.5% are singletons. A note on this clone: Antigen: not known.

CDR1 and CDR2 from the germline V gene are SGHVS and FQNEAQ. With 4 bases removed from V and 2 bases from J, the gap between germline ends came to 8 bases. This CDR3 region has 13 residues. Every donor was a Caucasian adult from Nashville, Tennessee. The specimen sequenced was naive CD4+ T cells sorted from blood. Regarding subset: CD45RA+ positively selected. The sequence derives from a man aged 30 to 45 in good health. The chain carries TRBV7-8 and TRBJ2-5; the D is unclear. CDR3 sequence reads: CASSSPRQETQYF. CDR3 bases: TGTGCCAGCAGCTCCCCTAGACAAGAGACCCAGTACTTC.